The 20 T cell receptor beta chains reported below all come from one sample, sequenced in a study of tissue T cells after allogeneic stem cell transplantation. Some clones are missing from TCRdb's copy, which holds only in-frame ones; the method was immunoSEQ multiplex PCR. Among around 1,500 clones, 60% to 80% were seen once, and the ten largest hold roughly a quarter. The sample in question was stomach tissue, obtained at autopsy. The receptors shown here come from a male patient aged 40 to 70 with steroid-refractory graft-versus-host disease after an allogeneic stem cell transplant. The graft donor may have contributed some T cells.

The chain couples TRBV6-5 to TRBJ1-3; no clear D gene. The CDR3 runs 16 residues. Germline values: CDR1 MNHEY, CDR2 SVGAGI. The V end was cut by 2 bases, the J end by 0 bases, with 11 bases between. The CDR3 here is CASSYLGPHSGNTIYF. CDR3 sequence (DNA): TGTGCCAGCAGTTACCTGGGCCCCCACTCTGGAAACACCATATATTTT.

The chain links TRBV7-9 to TRBJ2-7, with TRBD1 identical over 7 bases. Germline assignment: CDR1 SEHNR and CDR2 FQNEAQ (reference sequence). CDR3 size: 15 residues. J was trimmed by 3 bases and V by 3 bases; bases with no gene match: 8. CDR3 bases: TGTGCCAGCAGCTTCGACAGGGCCCGGGGCTACGAGCAGTACTTC. As protein: CASSFDRARGYEQYF.

This rearrangement joins TRBV13 to TRBJ2-7; D is undetermined. Trimming pared 0 bases from V and 0 bases from J, leaving 6 bases between. This CDR3 has 14 residues. The germline V gene has CDR1 PRHDT and CDR2 FYEKMQ (reference sequence). The DNA of the CDR3 is TGTGCCAGCAGCTTAGGGACTCACTCCTACGAGCAGTACTTC. This encodes CASSLGTHSYEQYF.

The DNA for the CDR3 is TGTGCCAGCAGTTTTGAGGGGGGCTACTCCTATAATTCACCCCTCCACTTT. This translates into CASSFEGGYSYNSPLHF. The chain links TRBV27 to TRBJ1-6; the D gene is possibly TRBD1 (6 bases). The CDR3 is made up of 17 amino acids. V gave up 3 bases and J gave up 0 bases, with 12 bases separating them. Per germline, CDR1 MNHEY and CDR2 SMNVEV (reference sequence).

The genes are TRBV4-1 and TRBJ2-7; D possibly uses TRBD1 or TRBD2 (7 bases each). Trimming removed 0 bases at V and 6 bases at J, with 15 bases between. This CDR3 contains 15 residues. The V gene's germline CDR1 is MGHRA and CDR2 YSYEKL. The CDR3 DNA reads as TGCGCCAGCAGCCAAGAACAGGGGAGGGCCGGCGAGCAGTACTTC. The encoded protein is CASSQEQGRAGEQYF.

The rearrangement uses TRBV19 and TRBJ2-5, with D perhaps matching TRBD1 or TRBD2 (5 bases each). CDR1 is LNHDA, CDR2 SQIVND, per germline (reference sequence). V lost 4 bases and J lost 1, with 7 bases in between. The CDR3 runs 13 residues. The CDR3 spells CASSRGAQETQYF. As DNA, the CDR3 is TGTGCCAGTAGTAGAGGGGCCCAAGAGACCCAGTACTTC. The whole variable domain, remainder taken from reference TRBV19 and TRBJ2-5, is DGGITQSPKYLFRKEGQNVTLSCEQNLNHDAMYWYRQDPGQGLRLIYYSQIVNDFQKGDIAEGYSVSREKKESFPLTVTSAQKNPTAFYLCASSRGAQETQYFGPGTRLLVL.

The sample holds one count of this clone. The rearrangement links TRBV11-2 to TRBJ2-7; 8 bases match TRBD1. V lost 5 bases, J lost 3 bases, and 3 bases stayed unmatched. The CDR3 length is 13 residues. CDR1 is SGHAT, CDR2 FQNNGV, per germline. CDR3 sequence (DNA): TGTGCCAGCAGCCGGGACAGGAACTACGAGCAGTACTTC. This gives the protein CASSRDRNYEQYF.

The CDR3 DNA is TGTGCCGGGGTGACAGGGGGCCACTATGGCTACACCTTC. Protein: CAGVTGGHYGYTF. J is TRBJ1-2 and V is TRBV30; 10 bases align to TRBD1. The CDR3 sequence is 13 residues long. J lost 3 bases, V lost 8 bases, and 6 bases had no gene match. Germline assignment: CDR1 GTSNPN and CDR2 SVGIG (reference sequence).

A note on this clone: Distinct nucleotide sequences in the sample also encode this CDR3. The chain links TRBV24-1 to TRBJ2-7, with a tentative D call TRBD2 (7 bases). CDR1 is KGHDR, CDR2 SFDVKD, per germline. This CDR3 has 15 amino acids. The germline V and J ends were trimmed by 3 bases and 4 bases, with 15 bases remaining between them. The CDR3 loop is CATSDGGGLSYEQYF. CDR3 coding DNA: TGTGCCACCAGTGATGGCGGGGGCCTATCGTACGAGCAGTACTTC.

The chain carries TRBV4-1 and TRBJ1-2; unclear D gene. Germline values: CDR1 MGHRA, CDR2 YSYEKL. Trimming removed 1 base at V and 8 bases at J, with 20 bases between. The CDR3 extends over 16 amino acids. CDR3 sequence reads: CASSQAGESRGEGYTF. The CDR3 nucleotides are TGCGCCAGCAGCCAAGCGGGTGAGTCCCGTGGGGAGGGCTACACCTTC.

The rearrangement joins TRBV2 to TRBJ1-2, with no clear D. The CDR3 contains 10 residues. Trimming removed 2 bases from V and 13 bases from J, with 8 bases in between. Per germline, CDR1 SNHLY and CDR2 FYNNEI. The CDR3 sequence: CASSEQKTTF. The CDR3 DNA follows: TGTGCCAGCAGTGAACAGAAGACCACCTTC.

The chain employs TRBV19 and TRBJ1-5; perhaps TRBD1 as D (5 bases). CDR3 length equals 15 residues. Germline CDR1 is LNHDA and CDR2 is SQIVND (reference sequence). The ends were cut back, 7 bases at V and 6 bases at J, with 19 bases in the middle. CDR3 DNA sequence: TGTGCCAGTATCCCCGTGGGGGTATTGGGTCAGCCCCAGCATTTT. Translated, it gives CASIPVGVLGQPQHF. The variable domain in full, with the rest retrieved from reference TRBV19 and TRBJ1-5, is DGGITQSPKYLFRKEGQNVTLSCEQNLNHDAMYWYRQDPGQGLRLIYYSQIVNDFQKGDIAEGYSVSREKKESFPLTVTSAQKNPTAFYLCASIPVGVLGQPQHFGDGTRLSIL.

The chain employs TRBV28 and TRBJ2-7, with 11 bases matching TRBD1. The J segment lost 6 bases and the V segment lost 4 bases, leaving 8 bases of the junction unmatched. Germline V gene lookup returns CDR1 MDHEN and CDR2 SYDVKM. The CDR3 covers 15 residues. DNA for the CDR3: TGTGCCAGCAGTTCCCGGACAGGGGGCATCGGCGAGCAGTACTTC. It yields the protein CASSSRTGGIGEQYF.

The J gene is TRBJ2-7, the V gene TRBV2, with D possibly being TRBD1 or TRBD2 (5 bases each). This CDR3 contains 13 residues. The germline gives CDR1 SNHLY, CDR2 FYNNEI. V was cut by 9 bases and J by 0 bases, with 12 bases left in between. The DNA for the CDR3 is TGTGCCAGTTTGGGGGTTAGCTCCTACGAGCAGTACTTC. It codes for CASLGVSSYEQYF.

The chain links TRBV15 to TRBJ2-1, with TRBD2 matching over 8 bases. This CDR3 is 16 amino acids long. Germline V gene data show CDR1 as LNHNV and CDR2 as YYDKDF (reference sequence). Trimming removed 0 bases from V and 4 bases from J; junction bases left unmatched: 5. The CDR3 region is CATSRETSAIYNEQFF. CDR3 coding DNA: TGTGCCACCAGCAGAGAGACTAGCGCAATATACAATGAGCAGTTCTTC.

This clone was picked up one time. J is TRBJ1-4 and V is TRBV9, with 7 bases that match TRBD1. The CDR3 has 14 amino acids. Germline loops: CDR1 SGDLS, CDR2 YYNGEE. The J segment lost 6 bases and the V segment lost 4 bases, leaving 6 bases of the junction unmatched. The CDR3 nucleotides are TGTGCCAGCAGCCCTGGGACAGTAGATGAAAAACTGTTTTTT. Amino acid sequence: CASSPGTVDEKLFF. The full variable domain, completed using reference TRBV9 and TRBJ1-4, is DSGVTQTPKHLITATGQRVTLRCSPRSGDLSVYWYQQSLDQGLQFLIQYYNGEERAKGNILERFSAQQFPDLHSELNLSSLELGDSALYFCASSPGTVDEKLFFGSGTQLSVL.

The chain joins TRBV18 to TRBJ2-3, with 7 bases aligning to TRBD1. The germline CDR1 and CDR2 sequences are KGHSH and LQKENI. The CDR3 sequence is 15 residues long. V dropped 5 bases and J dropped 0; count of bases not matched to a gene: 5. The DNA for the CDR3 is TGTGCCAGCTCAGCTCGACAGGGTAGCACAGATACGCAGTATTTT. This encodes CASSARQGSTDTQYF. The entire variable domain, with the rest obtained from reference TRBV18 and TRBJ2-3, is as follows: NAGVMQNPRHLVRRRGQEARLRCSPMKGHSHVYWYRQLPEEGLKFMVYLQKENIIDESGMPKERFSAEFPKEGPSILRIQQVVRGDSAAYFCASSARQGSTDTQYFGPGTRLTVL.

The chain combines TRBV5-6 with TRBJ1-2; tentative D call: TRBD1 (6 bases). Trimming took 3 bases from V and 5 from J, leaving 17 bases between them. Germline lookup yields CDR1 SGHDT and CDR2 YYEEEE. This CDR3 region has 15 residues. The DNA of the CDR3 is TGTGCCAGCAGCTGGCAGGGGCGGAAAGATTATGGCTACACCTTC. Translated: CASSWQGRKDYGYTF. Looking up the rest from reference TRBV5-6 and TRBJ1-2 gives the full variable domain: DAGVTQSPTHLIKTRGQQVTLRCSPKSGHDTVSWYQQALGQGPQFIFQYYEEEERQRGNFPDRFSGHQFPNYSSELNVNALLLGDSALYLCASSWQGRKDYGYTFGSGTRLTVV.

This clone came up a few times. This rearrangement joins TRBV28 to TRBJ2-1; TRBD1 aligns across 7 bases. CDR1 and CDR2 (germline): MDHEN, SYDVKM. This CDR3 spans 14 amino acids. V gave up 7 bases and J gave up 5 bases; unmatched junction bases: 8. The CDR3 DNA reads as TGTGCCAGCACCTTGACAGGGTTTAACAATGAGCAGTTCTTC. This gives the protein CASTLTGFNNEQFF.

V and J are TRBV6-5 and TRBJ1-1; TRBD1 is a possible D gene (5 bases). Trimming pared 9 bases from V and 2 bases from J, leaving 10 bases between. Germline V lookup: CDR1 MNHEY, CDR2 SVGAGI. The CDR3 contains 12 residues. CDR3 amino acids: CASRQKNTEAFF. The CDR3 DNA follows: TGTGCCAGTAGACAGAAAAACACTGAAGCTTTCTTT.